The rows below give T cell receptor beta chains drawn from one sample of a study of CD8+ T cells in alopecia areata. Profiled with immunoSEQ multiplex PCR; TCRdb holds only in-frame clones, not every one. The sample includes about 87,000 clones, around 71% seen only once; the top ten take around 16%. The sample in question was CD8+ T cells sorted from blood, obtained between weeks 43 and 45, from a patient treated with tofacitinib. Source of these receptors: a human donor with alopecia areata. The CDR3 runs from the conserved cysteine through the conserved F or W. A D gene is named only where the DNA matches it firmly. Clone size is shown for a subset of rows, as once, few, many or a class of expanded clone.

V gene	clone size	D gene	J gene	CDR3 DNA	CDR3 protein
TRBV7-3	few	.	TRBJ2-7	TGTGCCAGCAGCTTAACTTCTGGGCGCGAGCAGTACTTC	CASSLTSGREQYF
TRBV4-3	.	.	TRBJ1-6	TGCGCCAGCAGCCAAGATCCCATCCATTCACCCCTCCACTTT	CASSQDPIHSPLHF
TRBV4-3	.	.	TRBJ1-2	TGCGCCAGCAGCCAAGACAGGGATGATAGATATGGCTACACCTTC	CASSQDRDDRYGYTF
TRBV4-3	few	TRBD1	TRBJ1-2	TGCGCCAGCAGCCAAGGACAGGGGGCGAACTATGGCTACACCTTC	CASSQGQGANYGYTF
TRBV4-3	.	.	TRBJ2-3	TGCGCCAGCAGCCAAGATCAAGGAGATACGCAGTATTTT	CASSQDQGDTQYF
TRBV29-1	.	.	TRBJ1-2	TGCAGCGTTCCAGCAGGCTATGGCTACACCTTC	CSVPAGYGYTF
TRBV4-3	few	TRBD2	TRBJ2-2	TGCGCCAGCAGCCCCTCGAACGGGGGGTACACCGGGGAGCTGTTTTTT	CASSPSNGGYTGELFF
TRBV30	.	.	TRBJ2-4	TGTGCCTGGAGTAGCGGGCAGGGGGTAGCCAAAAACATTCAGTACTTC	CAWSSGQGVAKNIQYF
TRBV9	.	.	TRBJ2-2	TGTGCCAGCAGCCCGAGTCGGACGAACACCGGGGAGCTGTTTTTT	CASSPSRTNTGELFF
TRBV2	.	TRBD1	TRBJ1-1	TGTGCCAGCAACCGGGACAGGAACACTGAAGCTTTCTTT	CASNRDRNTEAFF
TRBV4-1	.	.	TRBJ2-7	TGCGCCAGCAGCCAAGAATTTGCACAGATCTCCTACGAGCAGTACTTC	CASSQEFAQISYEQYF
TRBV25-1	few	.	TRBJ2-3	TGTGCCAGCAGTGACCTGCAGGGAAGGAGTGGAGATACGCAGTATTTT	CASSDLQGRSGDTQYF
TRBV19	.	.	TRBJ1-2	TGTGCCAGTAGTATTAACGCGTACTACACCTTC	CASSINAYYTF
TRBV28	.	TRBD1	TRBJ1-2	TGTGCCAGCGGAGACAGGGGCGGTTATGAAGGCTACACCTTC	CASGDRGGYEGYTF
TRBV7-9	.	.	TRBJ2-1	TGTGCCAGCAGCGGAGGTTGGGAGCAGTTCTTC	CASSGGWEQFF
TRBV11-2	.	TRBD1	TRBJ1-6	TGTGCCAGCAGCTTAGATCGGGACAGGGAAGTTTTCCACTTT	CASSLDRDREVFHF
TRBV27	few	.	TRBJ2-3	TGTGCCAGCAGTTTACAGACTAGTGCAGATACGCAGTATTTT	CASSLQTSADTQYF
TRBV4-3	few	.	TRBJ2-1	TGCGCCAGCAGCCAAGATTTTCGGGATGAGCAGTTCTTC	CASSQDFRDEQFF
TRBV4-3	.	TRBD1	TRBJ2-2	TGCGCCAGCAGCCAAGTAACAGGGGAGACCGGGGAGCTGTTTTTT	CASSQVTGETGELFF
TRBV29-1	few	.	TRBJ1-2	TGCAGCGTTGCGGGGGGCCAAGCAAGCTACACCTTC	CSVAGGQASYTF
TRBV15	.	TRBD1	TRBJ1-2	TGTGCCACCAGCAGAAGTCCCGGGACAGAAAACTATGGCTACACCTTC	CATSRSPGTENYGYTF
TRBV2	.	.	TRBJ2-3	TGTGCCAGCCGAGCCAAGACCTCCCGGGATACGCAGTATTTT	CASRAKTSRDTQYF
TRBV5-4	.	.	TRBJ1-6	TGTGCCAGCAGCTTGGGGAACTCACCCCTCCACTTT	CASSLGNSPLHF
TRBV7-8	.	.	TRBJ1-1	TGTGCCAGCAGCGTAGACAGAAACACTGAAGCTTTCTTT	CASSVDRNTEAFF
TRBV19	few	.	TRBJ1-6	TGTGCCAGCCATCCGGGCCTAACAAGTTCACCCCTCCACTTT	CASHPGLTSSPLHF
TRBV5-6	.	.	TRBJ2-3	TGTCCAAAGCGCTGGGGAGATACGCAGTATTTT	CPKRWGDTQYF